This TCR beta chain is drawn from a study of blood T cells in healthy people across ages. General study findings and limits: Unsorted PBMC material precluded a definitive naive versus antigen-experienced comparison.

This clonotype was recorded a few times. Its antigen is currently unknown. Trimming took 3 bases from V and 6 from J; bases not matched to a gene: 6. This CDR3 comprises 14 residues. Germline values: CDR1 LGHDT, CDR2 YNNKEL (reference sequence). Primers used in a second PCR of about 6 to 11 cycles were a sample-barcoded 5' primer and a J-beta primer mix. The authors tagged each cDNA molecule using a template-switch adaptor with 12 random nucleotides. All samples yielded 2.5 million or more CDR3-containing paired-end reads. From the 5' RACE reads, TCRdb called clonotypes with MiXCR, one entry per CDR3 protein. Among roughly 1,500,000 distinct CDR3 sequences listed, approximately 40% were seen once.

The chain has TRBV3-1 and TRBJ2-7; the match to TRBD1 covers 9 bases. The sequencing input was blood. This TCR came from a woman between 18 and 30 years old in good health. The CDR3 sequence: CASSQGQGGGEQYF. CDR3 nucleotide sequence: TGTGCCAGCAGCCAGGGACAGGGAGGAGGCGAGCAGTACTTC.